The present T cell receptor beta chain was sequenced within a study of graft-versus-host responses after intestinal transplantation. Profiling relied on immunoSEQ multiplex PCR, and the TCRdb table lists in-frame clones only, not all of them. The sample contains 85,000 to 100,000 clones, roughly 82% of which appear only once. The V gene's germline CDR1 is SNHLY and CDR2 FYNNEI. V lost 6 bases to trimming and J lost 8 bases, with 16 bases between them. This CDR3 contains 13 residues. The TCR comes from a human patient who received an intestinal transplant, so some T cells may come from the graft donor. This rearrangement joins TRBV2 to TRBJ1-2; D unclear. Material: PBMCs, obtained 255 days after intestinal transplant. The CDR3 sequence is CASRSSEGKGYTF. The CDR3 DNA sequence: TGTGCCAGCAGATCCTCAGAAGGGAAGGGCTACACCTTC.